This TCR beta chain was obtained from a study of blood T cell repertoires in COVID-19. Whole-study context: Researchers got acute and convalescent COVID-19 samples from the United States, Italy and Spain.

Seattle's cohort entered during active infection and was followed longitudinally. J was trimmed by 2 bases and V by 0 bases; bases with no gene match: 7. This CDR3 has 16 amino acids. Looked up from germline, CDR1 is SGHAT and CDR2 is FQNNGV. Measured with immunoSEQ multiplex PCR; TCRdb has only the in-frame clones, and not every one. The table includes roughly 130,000 clones, 90% detected once. This clonotype was sampled from a man between 60 and 75 years old with COVID-19, enrolled during active disease. The V and J genes are TRBV11-2 and TRBJ2-7, with 7 bases matching TRBD2. The sequenced sample was peripheral blood. CDR3 amino acids: CASSLDSASGPYEQYF. The CDR3 DNA is TGTGCCAGCAGCTTAGATTCGGCTAGCGGCCCCTACGAGCAGTACTTC.